The 5 T cell receptor beta chains given below trace back to one sample, sequenced in a study of post-analysis software for immune sequencing data. No antigens are known for them. Presence of unique molecular identifiers characterized the TCR beta cDNA libraries. TCRdb fed the PCR reads into MiXCR, producing one record per CDR3 protein. The data show some 690,000 distinct CDR3 sequences, with less than 35% seen just once and more than 0.45% held by the top ten. General study findings and limits: When patients were compared with controls, about 5 TRBV segments were more frequent, TRBV5-6, TRBV5-1 and TRBV20-1 among them.

What was sequenced was blood. These receptors came from a girl between 10 and 17 years old with multiple sclerosis.

The chain couples TRBV12-3 or TRBV12-4 to TRBJ2-1, with 10 positions matching TRBD2. Germline trimming cut 3 bases from V and 10 bases from J; bases unmatched to any gene: 6. CDR3 length: 14 residues. The CDR3 protein is CASSFSGGAFEQFF. CDR3 sequence (DNA): TGTGCCAGCAGTTTCAGCGGGGGGGCCTTCGAGCAGTTCTTC.

This clonotype came up a few times. This chain uses TRBV20-1 with TRBJ1-2, with 8 bases that match TRBD1. V shed 3 bases, J shed 5 bases, and the junction held 8 bases outside the gene matches. The CDR3 covers 14 residues. Germline V gene lookup returns CDR1 DFQATT and CDR2 SNEGSKA (reference sequence). For the CDR3, the DNA is TGCAGTGCTAGGGTACAGGGGGGATCGTATGGCTACACCTTC. Residues: CSARVQGGSYGYTF.

This clonotype occurred a few times. The chain links TRBV20-1 to TRBJ2-5, with 9 positions matching TRBD1. The J call could be wrong; TRBJ2-7 is a better fit for the DNA end. Per the germline V gene, CDR1 is DFQATT and CDR2 is SNEGSKA (reference sequence). This CDR3 spans 15 amino acids. CDR3 sequence reads: CSARDQTGGFGEQYF. CDR3 nucleotide sequence: TGCAGTGCTAGAGATCAGACAGGGGGGTTCGGCGAGCAGTACTTC.

The V and J genes are TRBV10-3 and TRBJ2-5; D might be TRBD2 (6 bases). Matching the DNA end better, TRBJ2-7 makes the J call doubtful. Per germline, CDR1 ENHRY and CDR2 SYGVKD. This CDR3 comprises 15 residues. The CDR3 DNA follows: TGTGCCATCAAAGGAGTCGAGGGAGGAAGATACGAGCAGTACTTC. Encoded protein: CAIKGVEGGRYEQYF.

The chain is built from TRBV29-1 and TRBJ1-5; D uncertain. Germline assignment: CDR1 SQVTM and CDR2 ANQGSEA. The V end was cut by 4 bases, the J end by 6 bases, with 10 bases between. The length of the CDR3 is 12 residues. CDR3 bases: TGCAGCGTTGGTGAGTTCGGTCAGCCCCAGCATTTT. Translated, it gives CSVGEFGQPQHF. Filled out from reference TRBV29-1 and TRBJ1-5, the complete variable domain reads SAVISQKPSRDICQRGTSLTIQCQVDSQVTMMFWYRQQPGQSLTLIATANQGSEATYESGFVIDKFPISRPNLTFSTLTVSNMSPEDSSIYLCSVGEFGQPQHFGDGTRLSIL.